These 23 T cell receptor beta chains originate from one sample sequenced in a study of blood T cells in healthy people across ages (dated by TCRdb to between 2014 and 2016). Receptor amplification or capture employed 5' RACE. The sequencing machine was an Illumina HiSeq 2500. The second PCR ran for roughly 6 to 11 cycles and used a J-beta primer mix along with a sample-barcoded 5' primer. Using fastp at Q25 and MiXCR, TCRdb reprocessed the public reads and kept productive beta chains. Rows merge per CDR3 protein into single entries with the most common DNA and genes. This sample has more than 600,000 distinct CDR3 sequences in its table, and more than 20% of those were observed once. The ten largest clones represent 8% to 10% of the sample. Another study also made use of these data, one on T cells of mothers and their children.

The sample taken for sequencing was blood. These receptors were collected from a boy aged 10-17 years in good health.

This clonotype was picked up a small number of times. The J gene is TRBJ2-7, the V gene TRBV3-1, with unresolved D. CDR3 size: 12 residues. V lost 0 bases to trimming and J lost 4 bases, with 4 bases between them. Germline V gene data show CDR1 as LGHDT and CDR2 as YNNKEL (reference sequence). The CDR3 loop reads CASSQDNYEQYF. The CDR3 DNA sequence: TGTGCCAGCAGCCAAGATAATTACGAGCAGTACTTC.

CDR3 residues: CTSSLTRQETQYF. The CDR3 nucleotides are TGTACCAGCAGCTTAACTAGACAAGAGACCCAGTACTTC. The chain is built from TRBV7-2 and TRBJ2-5, with a tentative D call TRBD2 (5 bases). Germline CDR1 SGHTA, CDR2 FQGNSA. Trimming left V 2 bases short and J 2 bases short, with 6 bases between. The CDR3 spans 13 residues.

A note on this clonotype: This clone may be a read error of a much larger clone one base away. The CDR3 sequence: CGARDLGHQETQYF. In DNA, the CDR3 is TGCGGTGCTAGAGATCTTGGACATCAAGAGACCCAGTACTTC. This chain connects TRBV20-1 to TRBJ2-5, with D perhaps TRBD1 (5 bases). Germline V gene sequence: CDR1 DFQATT, CDR2 SNEGSKA (reference sequence). There are 14 residues in the CDR3.

In its sample, this clonotype was seen many times. The chain uses TRBV24-1 and TRBJ2-1, with TRBD2 as a possible D gene (5 bases). CDR3 length equals 15 residues. Germline loops: CDR1 KGHDR, CDR2 SFDVKD. Trimming took 5 bases from V and 8 from J, leaving 18 bases between them. CDR3 bases: TGTGCCACCAGTGGGGGAGCCGGCTTTTTAGATGAGCAGTTCTTC. Protein product: CATSGGAGFLDEQFF.

The chain employs TRBV7-9 and TRBJ2-4, with D possibly matching TRBD2 (6 bases). CDR1 is SEHNR, CDR2 FQNEAQ, per germline (reference sequence). V was cut by 0 bases and J by 7 bases, with 19 bases left in between. There are 17 residues in the CDR3. This chain's CDR3 is CASSLAGGALGRNIQYF. The CDR3 DNA follows: TGTGCCAGCAGCTTAGCAGGCGGGGCGCTTGGAAGGAACATTCAGTACTTC.

The rearrangement joins TRBV5-1 to TRBJ1-1, with D perhaps matching TRBD1 (6 bases). Germline loops: CDR1 SGHRS, CDR2 YFSETQ. The CDR3 is made up of 15 amino acids. V gave up 0 bases and J gave up 2 bases, with 11 bases separating them. This CDR3 is CASSLGVGTNTEAFF. The DNA of the CDR3 is TGCGCCAGCAGCTTGGGAGTGGGGACAAACACTGAAGCTTTCTTT.

There are a few counts of this clonotype. The rearrangement links TRBV20-1 to TRBJ2-7; the match to TRBD2 covers 13 bases. V shed 0 bases and J 3 bases; nucleotides not matched to a gene: 11. This CDR3 has 18 amino acids. The V gene's germline CDR1 is DFQATT and CDR2 SNEGSKA (reference sequence). CDR3 protein: CSAREVGTSGIGFYEQYF. For the CDR3, the DNA is TGCAGTGCTAGAGAGGTCGGGACTAGCGGGATTGGGTTCTACGAGCAGTACTTC.

This clonotype was seen a few times. This chain connects TRBV29-1 to TRBJ2-4, with 9 bases fitting TRBD2. The CDR3 has 14 residues. Germline V gene data show CDR1 as SQVTM and CDR2 as ANQGSEA. J lost 0 bases, V lost 4 bases, and 1 base had no gene match. CDR3 sequence (DNA): TGCAGCGTTGTACTAGCGGGAGCCAAAAACATTCAGTACTTC. This codes for CSVVLAGAKNIQYF.

This clonotype was seen a few times. V and J are TRBV6-1 and TRBJ2-5; 12 bases agree with TRBD1. The CDR3 sequence is 16 residues long. Germline loops: CDR1 MNHNS, CDR2 SASEGT. V lost 6 bases, J lost 5 bases, and 10 bases stayed unmatched. Here the CDR3 reads CASSPMGQGALETQYF. Written as DNA, the CDR3 is TGTGCCAGCAGCCCCATGGGACAGGGGGCGTTGGAGACCCAGTACTTC.

The chain couples TRBV20-1 to TRBJ2-3; D gene unclear. This CDR3 spans 14 amino acids. The ends were cut back, 6 bases at V and 3 bases at J, with 16 bases in the middle. Germline lookup yields CDR1 DFQATT and CDR2 SNEGSKA (reference sequence). As DNA, the CDR3 is TGCAGTGCGAAGCCAGCTCTAGGGACAGATACGCAGTATTTT. It translates to CSAKPALGTDTQYF.

CDR3 bases: TGCGCCAGCAGCCATCCGGGTAGACAAGAGACCCAGTACTTC. Its translation is CASSHPGRQETQYF. V gene TRBV4-1 combines with J gene TRBJ2-1, with D unclear. The J call may be in error: the DNA end matches TRBJ2-5 better. This CDR3 spans 14 amino acids. Germline CDR1 MGHRA, CDR2 YSYEKL.

This chain joins TRBV7-3 and TRBJ2-1, with D maybe TRBD2 (5 bases). Germline values: CDR1 SGHTA, CDR2 FQGTGA. The ends were cut back, 1 base at V and 9 bases at J, with 16 bases in the middle. This CDR3 spans 15 amino acids. CDR3 region: CASSLKSSFLFEQFF. The CDR3 DNA follows: TGTGCCAGCAGCTTAAAGTCTAGCTTCCTGTTTGAGCAGTTCTTC.

V is TRBV20-1 and J is TRBJ2-3; D is uncertain. Germline values: CDR1 DFQATT, CDR2 SNEGSKA (reference sequence). This CDR3 region has 12 residues. Trimming removed 5 bases from V and 6 bases from J, with 12 bases in between. CDR3 coding DNA: TGCAGTGCTTCCCCGGAACCGGATACGCAGTATTTT. This sequence encodes CSASPEPDTQYF.

This clonotype was seen a few times. In DNA form, the CDR3 reads TGTGCCAGCAGCCCCCAGCCGGGGCGTGAGCAGTTCTTC. Amino acids: CASSPQPGREQFF. The gene calls are TRBV7-2 and TRBJ2-1, with D possibly called TRBD1 or TRBD2 (5 bases each). The germline V gene has CDR1 SGHTA and CDR2 FQGNSA. The CDR3 has 13 amino acids. The ends were cut back, 5 bases at V and 9 bases at J, with 14 bases in the middle.

The gene calls are TRBV29-1 and TRBJ2-1, with TRBD1 as a possible D gene (5 bases). Germline lookup yields CDR1 SQVTM and CDR2 ANQGSEA. V lost 4 bases, J lost 3 bases, and 7 bases lay in between. This CDR3 comprises 12 residues. The CDR3 DNA sequence: TGCAGCGTTGGGACACTCTACAATGAGCAGTTCTTC. Translating it yields CSVGTLYNEQFF.

This clonotype was recorded many times. The chain uses TRBV4-2 and TRBJ2-7, with D possibly being TRBD1 (7 bases). The CDR3 spans 15 residues. Trimming took 4 bases from V and 4 from J, leaving 17 bases between them. The germline gives CDR1 LGHNA, CDR2 YNFKEQ. CDR3 residues: CASSLGSGGSYEQYF. In nucleotides, the CDR3 is TGTGCCAGCAGCCTTGGTTCAGGGGGGTCGTACGAGCAGTACTTC.

This clonotype occurred a few times. The gene calls are TRBV6-2 or TRBV6-3 and TRBJ1-4; TRBD1 matches at 9 bases. J lost 6 bases, V lost 5 bases, and 13 bases had no gene match. Germline V gene data show CDR1 as MNHEY and CDR2 as SVGEGT. CDR3 size: 17 residues. The CDR3 coding sequence is TGTGCCAGCAGTCCCGGGACAGGGCGGACGGGCCATGAAAAACTGTTTTTT. Translation: CASSPGTGRTGHEKLFF.

The rearrangement links TRBV6-2 or TRBV6-3 to TRBJ2-1; TRBD2 matches 7 bases. There are 15 residues in the CDR3. CDR1 MNHEY and CDR2 SVGEGT come from the germline V gene. V shed 2 bases and J 7 bases; nucleotides not matched to a gene: 8. CDR3 nucleotides: TGTGCCAGCAGTTACGGGGGGGTATGGGTAAATGAGCAGTTCTTC. This translates into CASSYGGVWVNEQFF.

The rearrangement links TRBV6-2 or TRBV6-3 to TRBJ2-2; 12 nucleotides line up with TRBD1. Losses at the gene ends were 5 bases for V and 5 bases for J; bases not matched to a gene: 12. The germline V gene encodes CDR1 MNHEY and CDR2 SVGEGT. The CDR3 is 18 amino acids. The CDR3 DNA follows: TGTGCCAGCAGTCAGATACCGGGACAGGGGGCGCGTACCGGGGAGCTGTTTTTT. Amino acid sequence: CASSQIPGQGARTGELFF.

This clonotype was recorded a few times. This CDR3 is CASASTDTQYF. The CDR3 DNA sequence: TGTGCCAGCGCAAGCACAGATACGCAGTATTTT. The chain is built from TRBV2 and TRBJ2-3, with D unclear. Trimming pared 8 bases from V and 0 bases from J, leaving 3 bases between. The CDR3 is 11 amino acids. Germline CDR1 SNHLY, CDR2 FYNNEI.

The CDR3 sequence is CASSSPYPGDNSPLHF. The CDR3 DNA reads as TGTGCCAGCAGTTCCCCGTATCCAGGGGACAATTCACCCCTCCACTTT. The rearrangement links TRBV12-3 or TRBV12-4 to TRBJ1-6; perhaps TRBD1 as D (6 bases). V dropped 4 bases and J dropped 7 bases, with 17 bases sitting between them. The CDR3 runs to 16 residues.

This clonotype appeared a few times. The CDR3 here is CASRVDRFYEQYF. DNA of the CDR3: TGTGCCAGCAGGGTGGACAGATTCTACGAGCAGTACTTC. The chain recombines TRBV28 with TRBJ2-5, with D possibly being TRBD1 (6 bases). The DNA end is more similar to TRBJ2-7, so the J call may be wrong. This CDR3 is 13 amino acids long. Germline V gene data show CDR1 as MDHEN and CDR2 as SYDVKM.

This clonotype was seen a few times. The V and J genes are TRBV5-1 and TRBJ2-3, with a possible D match to TRBD1 (6 bases). The ends were cut back, 3 bases at V and 2 bases at J, with 10 bases in the middle. Germline V gives CDR1 SGHRS, CDR2 YFSETQ. The CDR3 has 14 amino acids. The CDR3 region is CASSSRGTTDTQYF. The CDR3 DNA follows: TGCGCCAGCAGCTCCAGGGGTACCACAGATACGCAGTATTTT.